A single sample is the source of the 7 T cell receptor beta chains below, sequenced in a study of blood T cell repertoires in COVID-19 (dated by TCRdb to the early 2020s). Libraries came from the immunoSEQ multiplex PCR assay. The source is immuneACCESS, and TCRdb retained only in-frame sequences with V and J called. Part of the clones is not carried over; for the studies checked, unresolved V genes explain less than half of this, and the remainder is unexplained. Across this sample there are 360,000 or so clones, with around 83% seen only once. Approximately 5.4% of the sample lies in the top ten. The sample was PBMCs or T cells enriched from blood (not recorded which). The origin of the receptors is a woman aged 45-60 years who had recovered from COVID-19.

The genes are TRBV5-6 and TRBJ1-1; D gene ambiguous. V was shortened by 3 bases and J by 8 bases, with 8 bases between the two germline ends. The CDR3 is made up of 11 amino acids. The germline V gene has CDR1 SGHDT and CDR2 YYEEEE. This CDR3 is CASSSALEAFF. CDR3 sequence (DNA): TGTGCCAGCAGCTCCGCGTTGGAAGCTTTCTTT.

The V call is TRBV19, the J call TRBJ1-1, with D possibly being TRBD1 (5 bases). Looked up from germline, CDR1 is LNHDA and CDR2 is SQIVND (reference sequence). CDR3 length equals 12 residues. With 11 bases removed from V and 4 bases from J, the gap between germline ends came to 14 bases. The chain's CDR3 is CACGGDRTEAFF. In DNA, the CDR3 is TGTGCCTGCGGGGGGGATCGCACTGAAGCTTTCTTT.

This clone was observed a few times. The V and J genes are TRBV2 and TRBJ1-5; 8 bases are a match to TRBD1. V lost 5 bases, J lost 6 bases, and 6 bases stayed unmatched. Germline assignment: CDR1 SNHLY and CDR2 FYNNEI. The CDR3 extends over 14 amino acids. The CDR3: CASSTGQGTQPQHF. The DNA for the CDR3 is TGTGCCAGCAGTACTGGACAGGGCACTCAGCCCCAGCATTTT.

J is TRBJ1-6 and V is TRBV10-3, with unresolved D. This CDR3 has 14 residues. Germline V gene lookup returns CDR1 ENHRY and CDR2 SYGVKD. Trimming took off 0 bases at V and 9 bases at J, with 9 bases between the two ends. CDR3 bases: TGTGCCATCAGTGAGTCGGGCGGGGTTTCACCCCTCCACTTT. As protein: CAISESGGVSPLHF.

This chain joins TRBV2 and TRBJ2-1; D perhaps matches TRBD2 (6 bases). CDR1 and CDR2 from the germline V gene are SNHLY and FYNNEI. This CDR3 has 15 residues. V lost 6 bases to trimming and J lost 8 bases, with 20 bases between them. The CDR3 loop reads CASRAVGLVVDEQFF. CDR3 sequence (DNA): TGTGCCAGCAGAGCGGTGGGACTTGTTGTGGATGAGCAGTTCTTC.

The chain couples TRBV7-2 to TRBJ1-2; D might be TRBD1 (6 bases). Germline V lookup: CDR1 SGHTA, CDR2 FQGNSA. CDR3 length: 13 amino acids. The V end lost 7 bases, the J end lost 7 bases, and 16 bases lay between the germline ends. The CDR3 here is CASNIGGAGGYTF. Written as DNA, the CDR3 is TGTGCCAGCAACATAGGGGGGGCAGGTGGCTACACCTTC.

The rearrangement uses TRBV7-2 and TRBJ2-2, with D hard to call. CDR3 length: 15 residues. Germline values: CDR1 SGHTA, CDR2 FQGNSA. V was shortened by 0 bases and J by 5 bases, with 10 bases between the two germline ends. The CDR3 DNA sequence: TGTGCCAGCAGCTTAGCCGGCAGCAGGACCGGGGAGCTGTTTTTT. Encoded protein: CASSLAGSRTGELFF.